What follows is one TCR beta chain and its context. Its antigen is not identified. The entry originates in a study of T cells after posttransplantation cyclophosphamide. Study conclusions and caveats: Donor CD8+ memory clones often dominated recipient blood repertoires at later times.

The CDR3 has 14 amino acids. Germline loops: CDR1 MDHEN, CDR2 SYDVKM. With V trimmed by 7 bases and J by 14 bases, 12 bases remained unmatched. TCRdb keeps only in-frame clones here, not all; method: immunoSEQ multiplex PCR. In the table there are around 47,000 clones, approximately 94% of which are singletons. The chain carries TRBV28 and TRBJ1-6, with 9 bases that match TRBD1. This receptor was taken from a woman aged 30 to 39 in good health and a related stem cell transplant donor. The sample consisted of PBMCs. CDR3 bases: TGTGCCAGCACCGGACAGGGGAAGTTTTCGTCCCTCCACTTT. As protein: CASTGQGKFSSLHF.